Presented here are 27 T cell receptor beta chains from one specimen sequenced in a study of shared clonotypes between healthy human individuals. The method was immunoSEQ multiplex PCR; TCRdb's version includes in-frame clones alone and lacks a portion of them. Here the sample spans fewer than 700,000 clones, around 81% being singletons. The sample was PBMCs. The receptors come from a woman aged 40 to 50 in good health. Some clones in this sample may be carry-over from other donors' samples.

This sequence joins TRBV4-1 and TRBJ2-1; D not certain. This CDR3 has 14 residues. V lost 0 bases to trimming and J lost 0 bases, with 3 bases between them. Germline V CDR1 and CDR2: MGHRA, YSYEKL. The CDR3 is CASSQDYSYNEQFF. The CDR3 DNA is TGCGCCAGCAGCCAAGATTACTCCTACAATGAGCAGTTCTTC.

CDR3 DNA: TGTGCCAGCGGGGACGGGGCCAGGTGGGATACGCAGTATTTT. Residues: CASGDGARWDTQYF. The chain joins TRBV9 to TRBJ2-3, with D perhaps assigned TRBD1 or TRBD2 (5 bases each). Looked up from germline, CDR1 is SGDLS and CDR2 is YYNGEE. V lost 7 bases and J 6 bases, leaving 18 bases between the germline ends. CDR3 length equals 14 residues.

This clone was picked up a small number of times. The chain joins TRBV2 to TRBJ2-7; 8 bases map to TRBD1. Looked up from germline, CDR1 is SNHLY and CDR2 is FYNNEI. This CDR3 has 16 residues. J was trimmed by 4 bases and V by 6 bases; bases with no gene match: 14. This CDR3 reads CASRGAKTGVDYEQYF. CDR3 nucleotides: TGTGCCAGCAGGGGGGCGAAGACAGGGGTGGATTACGAGCAGTACTTC.

For this clone: A read error is possible here, since a much larger clone lies one base away. The gene calls are TRBV28 and TRBJ1-1; D remains ambiguous. Trimming took off 6 bases at V and 1 base at J, with 9 bases between the two ends. Per germline, CDR1 MDHEN and CDR2 SYDVKM. The CDR3 contains 13 residues. The CDR3: CASSLNTNTEAFF. The CDR3 DNA reads as TGTGCCAGCAGCCTCAACACGAACACTGAAGCTTTCTTT. The full variable domain, in which reference TRBV28 and TRBJ1-1 provide the parts outside the CDR3, is DVKVTQSSRYLVKRTGEKVFLECVQDMDHENMFWYRQDPGLGLRLIYFSYDVKMKEKGDIPEGYSVSREKKERFSLILESASTNQTSMYLCASSLNTNTEAFFGQGTRLTVV.

The J gene is TRBJ2-7, the V gene TRBV27; the D gene is possibly TRBD1 (5 bases). The CDR3 is made up of 15 amino acids. With 5 bases removed from V and 6 bases from J, the gap between germline ends came to 20 bases. Germline CDR1 and CDR2: MNHEY and SMNVEV (reference sequence). The CDR3 is CASSPLGHPVPEQYF. Written as DNA, the CDR3 is TGTGCCAGCAGTCCTCTCGGACACCCTGTCCCCGAGCAGTACTTC.

The CDR3 DNA is TGTGCCAGCAGCCGCCGGGACAGACAATACGAGCAGTACTTC. This encodes CASSRRDRQYEQYF. This sequence joins TRBV21-1 and TRBJ2-5; TRBD1, as called in the table, went unchecked against the DNA. The DNA end is more similar to TRBJ2-7, so the J call may be wrong. TRBV21-1 counts as a pseudogene. The CDR3 extends over 14 amino acids.

The chain recombines TRBV30 with TRBJ1-1; tentative D call: TRBD1 (6 bases). Looked up from germline, CDR1 is GTSNPN and CDR2 is SVGIG (reference sequence). The CDR3 is 16 residues long. V was cut by 0 bases and J by 0 bases, with 14 bases left in between. The CDR3 reads CAWSVGRGGLNTEAFF. In DNA, the CDR3 is TGTGCCTGGAGTGTAGGGAGGGGGGGTCTGAACACTGAAGCTTTCTTT.

The CDR3 loop reads CAWSGKTVLGYGYTF. In DNA, the CDR3 is TGTGCCTGGAGTGGGAAGACAGTGTTGGGCTATGGCTACACCTTC. The V and J genes are TRBV30 and TRBJ1-2, with D tentatively TRBD1 (5 bases). The CDR3 extends over 15 amino acids. The V gene lost 1 base and the J gene lost 4 bases, with 16 bases spanning the gap. Germline CDR1 is GTSNPN and CDR2 is SVGIG (reference sequence). The whole variable domain, remainder taken from reference TRBV30 and TRBJ1-2, is SQTIHQWPATLVQPVGSPLSLECTVEGTSNPNLYWYRQAAGRGLQLLFYSVGIGQISSEVPQNLSASRPQDRQFILSSKKLLLSDSGFYLCAWSGKTVLGYGYTFGSGTRLTVV.

V is TRBV7-2 and J is TRBJ1-1; possible D gene TRBD1, 5 bases. The CDR3 extends over 16 amino acids. The V end was cut by 3 bases, the J end by 2 bases, with 16 bases between. The germline gives CDR1 SGHTA, CDR2 FQGNSA. The CDR3 nucleotides read TGTGCCAGCAGCTTTCCGTCTGGGGGTCTTAACACTGAAGCTTTCTTT. Translated: CASSFPSGGLNTEAFF.

The J gene is TRBJ1-2, the V gene TRBV18; 7 positions match TRBD1. CDR1 is KGHSH and CDR2 is LQKENI in the germline V gene. J lost 4 bases, V lost 6 bases, and 5 bases had no gene match. This CDR3 is 13 amino acids long. CDR3 sequence: CASSDRASYGYTF. Written as DNA, the CDR3 is TGTGCCAGCTCTGACAGGGCCTCCTATGGCTACACCTTC.

This chain connects TRBV7-2 to TRBJ2-7; D is uncertain. Germline V gene data show CDR1 as SGHTA and CDR2 as FQGNSA. CDR3 length equals 12 residues. V was clipped by 0 bases and J by 7 bases, with 7 bases between them. CDR3 coding DNA: TGTGCCAGCAGCTTAGCCCTGCGGGAGCAGTACTTC. Translated, it gives CASSLALREQYF.

The chain uses TRBV27 and TRBJ1-5; D uncertain. The length of the CDR3 is 13 residues. Germline CDR1 MNHEY, CDR2 SMNVEV (reference sequence). V lost 1 base and J lost 5, with 6 bases in between. The CDR3 sequence is CASSLWSDQPQHF. The CDR3 DNA sequence: TGTGCCAGCAGTTTATGGTCCGATCAGCCCCAGCATTTT.

The CDR3 sequence: CASSPRLGQSGELFF. The CDR3 DNA is TGTGCCAGCAGCCCACGCCTGGGACAGTCCGGGGAGCTGTTTTTT. The chain combines TRBV7-6 with TRBJ2-2, with TRBD1 identical over 7 bases. The V segment lost 5 bases and the J segment 6 bases; nucleotides outside the gene matches: 9. This CDR3 is 15 amino acids long. Germline values: CDR1 SGHVS, CDR2 FNYEAQ.

Only one count was recorded for this clone. The CDR3 loop is CAISGTGSQPQHF. The CDR3 DNA is TGTGCCATCAGTGGAACAGGGAGTCAGCCCCAGCATTTT. The chain recombines TRBV10-3 with TRBJ1-5; possibly TRBD1 for D (6 bases). From germline, CDR1 is ENHRY and CDR2 SYGVKD. The length of the CDR3 is 13 residues. The germline V and J ends were trimmed by 4 bases and 6 bases, with 10 bases remaining between them.

This chain links TRBV5-8 with TRBJ2-1, with 11 bases matching TRBD2. CDR1 and CDR2 from the germline V gene are SGHTS and YDEGEE. The CDR3 has 17 residues. V lost 0 bases, J lost 8 bases, and 10 bases stayed unmatched. CDR3 sequence: CASSLGGTSGSWDEQFF. The CDR3 bases are TGTGCCAGCAGCTTGGGGGGGACTAGCGGATCTTGGGATGAGCAGTTCTTC.

This clone occurred once. The chain carries TRBV7-3 and TRBJ2-7; either TRBD1 or TRBD2 may fit D (5 bases each). Germline V lookup: CDR1 SGHTA, CDR2 FQGTGA. Trimming took 1 base from V and 4 from J, leaving 8 bases between them. The CDR3 is 13 amino acids. The CDR3 DNA reads TGTGCCAGCAGCTTAAGGGACGGATACGAGCAGTACTTC. Amino acid sequence: CASSLRDGYEQYF.

The chain has TRBV7-9 and TRBJ1-4, with D possibly being TRBD1 (5 bases). Germline CDR1 is SEHNR and CDR2 is FQNEAQ (reference sequence). This CDR3 comprises 15 residues. Trimming took off 9 bases at V and 2 bases at J, with 16 bases between the two ends. The CDR3 region has the DNA TGTGCCAGAAGCACCGGGGACGGGACTAATGAAAAACTGTTTTTT. It is translated as CARSTGDGTNEKLFF.

This rearrangement joins TRBV11-2 to TRBJ1-5, with no clear D. Trimming took 5 bases from V and 0 from J, leaving 8 bases between them. Germline V gene lookup returns CDR1 SGHAT and CDR2 FQNNGV. The CDR3 extends over 14 amino acids. CDR3 in amino acids: CASSPGPSNQPQHF. The CDR3 DNA sequence: TGTGCCAGCAGCCCCGGACCTAGCAATCAGCCCCAGCATTTT.

This chain links TRBV7-2 with TRBJ2-7; D unclear. CDR3 length: 11 amino acids. V lost 3 bases and J lost 7, with 7 bases in between. CDR1 is SGHTA and CDR2 is FQGNSA in the germline V gene. The CDR3 coding sequence is TGTGCCAGCAGCTTGATTGGTGAGCAGTACTTC. This gives the protein CASSLIGEQYF.

This clone was seen at least ten times. The chain employs TRBV29-1 and TRBJ2-5, with TRBD1 as a possible D gene (6 bases). This CDR3 contains 11 residues. The V gene's germline CDR1 is SQVTM and CDR2 ANQGSEA. Trimming left V 4 bases short and J 5 bases short, with 8 bases between. The CDR3 is CSVGGGETQYF. CDR3 DNA sequence: TGCAGCGTTGGAGGGGGTGAGACCCAGTACTTC.

The V call is TRBV6-4, the J call TRBJ1-1; D might be TRBD1 (6 bases). V lost 7 bases to trimming and J lost 4 bases, with 19 bases between them. CDR1 and CDR2 (germline): MRHNA, SNTAGT. The CDR3 contains 15 residues. Written as DNA, the CDR3 is TGTGCCAGCATCGACTGGGGGCAGCGGGGCACTGAAGCTTTCTTT. Translation gives CASIDWGQRGTEAFF.

The chain has TRBV2 and TRBJ2-7, with TRBD2 as a possible D gene (5 bases). Trimming cost V 2 bases and J 6 bases, with 11 bases left between them. This CDR3 is built from 13 residues. Germline assignment: CDR1 SNHLY and CDR2 FYNNEI. For the CDR3, the DNA is TGTGCCAGCAGTGAACAATCGGACTTCGAGCAGTACTTC. This gives the protein CASSEQSDFEQYF.

Only one count was recorded for this clone. The rearrangement joins TRBV19 to TRBJ2-7, with D unclear. Trimming took 5 bases from V and 5 from J, leaving 13 bases between them. The CDR3 spans 13 residues. Germline V gene data show CDR1 as LNHDA and CDR2 as SQIVND (reference sequence). CDR3 sequence (DNA): TGTGCCAGTAGTGAAGGGTTTGGTCACGAGCAGTACTTC. Translating gives CASSEGFGHEQYF.

The chain carries TRBV6-1 and TRBJ2-4; the D gene is possibly TRBD2 (7 bases). V gave up 4 bases and J gave up 5 bases, with 12 bases separating them. The CDR3 length is 14 residues. Germline CDR1 is MNHNS and CDR2 is SASEGT. The CDR3 loop reads CASSGWGGENIQYF. The CDR3 DNA reads as TGTGCCAGCAGTGGGTGGGGGGGCGAAAACATTCAGTACTTC.

This clone has only a few counts. This rearrangement joins TRBV7-9 to TRBJ1-2; tentative D call: TRBD1 (6 bases). The germline V and J ends were trimmed by 5 bases and 2 bases, with 15 bases remaining between them. This CDR3 region has 15 residues. Germline CDR1 and CDR2: SEHNR and FQNEAQ (reference sequence). For the CDR3, the DNA is TGTGCCAGCAGCCCCCAGGAGGGGGGAAACTATGGCTACACCTTC. It is translated as CASSPQEGGNYGYTF.

This chain uses TRBV7-6 with TRBJ2-5, with D perhaps given as TRBD1 or TRBD2 (5 bases each). This CDR3 spans 17 amino acids. Germline V gene data show CDR1 as SGHVS and CDR2 as FNYEAQ. Trimming removed 0 bases from V and 5 bases from J, with 19 bases in between. CDR3 sequence: CASSLAGTREVSETQYF. In DNA, the CDR3 is TGTGCCAGCAGCTTAGCCGGGACCCGTGAAGTAAGCGAGACCCAGTACTTC.

The V gene is TRBV27, the J gene TRBJ2-1; D possibly matches TRBD1 or TRBD2 (6 bases each). CDR1 and CDR2 from the germline V gene are MNHEY and SMNVEV (reference sequence). V was pared by 3 bases and J by 11 bases, with 17 bases between. The CDR3 contains 14 residues. This CDR3 reads CASSFLGGSVKQFF. DNA for the CDR3: TGTGCCAGCAGTTTTTTAGGGGGGTCGGTTAAGCAGTTCTTC.